This T cell receptor beta chain was captured in a study of T cells in Graves' hyperthyroidism and ophthalmopathy. This clonotype has only a few counts. TCR beta CDR3 regions were amplified from RNA transcripts. The HTBI primer set drove a first-round RT-PCR of the TCR CDR3. A single record per CDR3 protein comes from TCRdb applying MiXCR to the multiplex PCR reads. The sample shows around 500,000 distinct CDR3 sequences, less than 15% of them seen only once. PBMCs were collected from an approximately 10 ml volume of fresh peripheral blood. V dropped 7 bases and J dropped 6; count of bases not matched to a gene: 5. This CDR3 comprises 13 residues. Germline-derived CDR1 and CDR2 are SNHLY and FYNNEI.

Sequencing was done on a sample of blood. This receptor was taken from a woman in her thirties or forties with Graves' hyperthyroidism. V usage is TRBV2 and J usage is TRBJ1-2, with 10 bases matching TRBD1. The DNA of the CDR3 is TGTGCCAGCACCTGGGGGACAGGGGATGGCTACACCTTC. It codes for CASTWGTGDGYTF.